This T cell receptor beta chain was sequenced during a study of T cells after yellow fever vaccination. Study as a whole: Fractions with few cells were prepared using SMART-Seq v4 Ultra Low Input. Whole-study results and caveats: A weaker secondary response peaked on day 5, the primary on day 15. Clonotypes shared by both compartments, CD4 and CD8, made up a small share.

There are a few counts of this clonotype. Antigen: not known. TCRdb reprocessed the 5' RACE reads via MiXCR and lists one record per CDR3 protein. The sample carries 500,000 to 650,000 distinct CDR3 sequences, about a sixth recorded once. V shed 5 bases, J shed 1 base, and the junction held 6 bases outside the gene matches. The germline gives CDR1 LNHDA, CDR2 SQIVND (reference sequence). The CDR3 totals 15 residues. The sequence came from a young man who received the YFV17D yellow fever vaccine. The V gene is TRBV19, the J gene TRBJ2-5; 8 nucleotides line up with TRBD2. This sample comprised PBMCs, obtained 5 days after the first yellow fever vaccination. The CDR3 DNA reads as TGTGCCAGTAGTCCCTTAGCGGGGAGCCAAGAGACCCAGTACTTC. Its translation: CASSPLAGSQETQYF.